This TCR beta chain was sequenced during a study of CD8+CD57+ T cells in acquired aplastic anemia. Study background: 3.2 ug was the average amount of DNA from sorted CD4+ and CD8+ cells. Healthy CD8+ samples averaged approximately 11 million reads. Study-wide results and limits: Under 35 was the count of CD8+ CDR3 sequences that patients shared with controls.

The study profiled TCR beta VDJ and CDR3 using genomic DNA as template. MiXCR, applied by TCRdb to the reads, yields one record per CDR3 protein. The sample holds tens of thousands of distinct CDR3 sequences, about 45% seen once. Trimming cost V 6 bases and J 2 bases, with 10 bases left between them. Germline assignment: CDR1 KGHDR and CDR2 SFDVKD. The CDR3 contains 13 residues. Remarks on this clonotype: Antigen specificity is unknown.

V gene TRBV24-1 combines with J gene TRBJ2-7; TRBD1 might be the D (5 bases). The source is a human donor in good health, serving as a control. Sequences were obtained from sorted CD4+, CD8+, or CD8+CD57+ T cells (not recorded which) from PBMCs. The chain's CDR3 is CATSSGHPYEQYF. The DNA for the CDR3 is TGTGCCACCAGTTCAGGACACCCCTACGAGCAGTACTTC.